Included here is one T cell receptor (beta chain) sequence, with context. The antigen remains unidentified. These data are taken from a study of identical twins. TCRdb redid the calling of the 5' RACE reads with MiXCR, one entry per CDR3 protein. The table has some 440,000 distinct CDR3 sequences, 20% to 25% seen once. Whole-study results and caveats: Sequences that were beta out-of-frame showed weaker excess twin sharing.

This same sample was also taken into another study, of T cells expressing NK-cell markers.

The receptor comes from a woman younger than 35 in good health. The sequencing sample was made of CD4+ T cells sorted from blood.

The CDR3: CASSLLAGERYEQYF. The CDR3 nucleotides read TGCGCCAGCAGCTTATTAGCGGGAGAGCGCTACGAGCAGTACTTC. V and J are TRBV5-1 and TRBJ2-7; 9 nucleotides match TRBD2. The V segment lost 2 bases and the J segment 3 bases; nucleotides outside the gene matches: 6. The CDR3 is 15 residues long. Germline V CDR1 and CDR2: SGHRS, YFSETQ.